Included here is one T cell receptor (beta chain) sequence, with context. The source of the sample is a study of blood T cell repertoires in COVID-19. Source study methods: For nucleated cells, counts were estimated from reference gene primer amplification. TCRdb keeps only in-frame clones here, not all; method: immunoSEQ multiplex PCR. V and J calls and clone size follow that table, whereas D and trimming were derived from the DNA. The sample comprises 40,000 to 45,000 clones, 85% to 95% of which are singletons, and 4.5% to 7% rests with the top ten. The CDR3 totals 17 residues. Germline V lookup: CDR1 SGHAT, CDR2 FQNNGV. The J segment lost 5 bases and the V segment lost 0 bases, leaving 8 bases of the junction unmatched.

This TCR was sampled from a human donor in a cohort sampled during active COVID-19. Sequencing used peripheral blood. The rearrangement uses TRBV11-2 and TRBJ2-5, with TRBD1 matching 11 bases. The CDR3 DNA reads TGTGCCAGCAGCTTAGAGAGATGGGGACAGGGGGGGGAGACCCAGTACTTC. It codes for CASSLERWGQGGETQYF.